The rows below give T cell receptor beta chains drawn from one sample of a study of cytomegalovirus exposure and HLA in healthy donors. This table comes from immunoSEQ multiplex PCR, and its TCRdb copy is limited to in-frame clones, with some not included. The table shows approximately 240,000 clones, with approximately 80% occurring only once. Sequenced material: PBMCs. The receptors stem from a woman aged 40 to 50 in good health and CMV-seronegative. Each CDR3 is given with its conserved first and last residue. The D gene is left open where the match is weak. Clone size, where shown, is once, few, many, or a class for clones that have expanded.

v_call	clone_size	d_call	j_call	cdr3_nt	cdr3_aa
TRBV2	.	.	TRBJ1-5	TGTGCCAGCAGTGTCAATGGGCCAGATAGCAATCAGCCCCAGCATTTT	CASSVNGPDSNQPQHF
TRBV13	.	.	TRBJ2-7	TGTGCCAGCAGTTTTCTCACCCCCGGCTCCTACGAGCAGTACTTC	CASSFLTPGSYEQYF
TRBV18	.	.	TRBJ2-3	TGTGCCAGCTCATCGAGACAGCGAGATACGCAGTATTTT	CASSSRQRDTQYF
TRBV6-6	.	TRBD1	TRBJ2-3	TGTGCCAGCCGGAGGACAGGGGAAATCCGAGATACGCAGTATTTT	CASRRTGEIRDTQYF
TRBV28	.	.	TRBJ2-6	TGTGCCAGCAGTTCCCCAGGGGCAGGCCCTAGCTCTGGGGCCAACGTCCTGACTTTC	CASSSPGAGPSSGANVLTF
TRBV27	.	TRBD2	TRBJ2-5	TGTGCCAGCAGTTTAGATCATAGCGGGGGGGCGGCGACCCAGTACTTC	CASSLDHSGGAATQYF
TRBV6-1	.	.	TRBJ1-2	TGTGCCAGCAGTGAGGCAGGGGAGCGGGGCTACACCTTC	CASSEAGERGYTF
TRBV10-3	.	.	TRBJ2-3	TGTGCCATCAGTGTTGGGACAAGTACAGATACGCAGTATTTT	CAISVGTSTDTQYF
TRBV30	once	.	TRBJ1-2	TGTGCCTGGCAGGACAGTAACTATGGCTACCCCTTC	CAWQDSNYGYPF
TRBV11-2	.	TRBD1	TRBJ2-6	TGTGCCAGCAGCTCCCACACGGGACAGCTCCGATTAGGGGCCAACGTCCTGACTTTC	CASSSHTGQLRLGANVLTF
TRBV25-1	.	.	TRBJ1-1	TGTGCCAGCAGTTATAGGGAGAGGGACACTGAAGCTTTCTTT	CASSYRERDTEAFF
TRBV18	.	.	TRBJ1-2	TGTGCCAGCTCACCGGTCCCAGGGGAAGGCTACACCTTC	CASSPVPGEGYTF